Listed here are 29 T cell receptor beta chains from one sample, sequenced in a study of T cells in localized non-small cell lung cancer. TCRdb's table, derived via immunoSEQ multiplex PCR, lists solely in-frame clones and lacks some. The table lists approximately 54,000 clones, around 81% of them singletons. The input for sequencing was peripheral blood, taken before any cancer treatment. Receptors were obtained from a female donor at least 60 years old with stage II squamous cell lung carcinoma.

The chain carries TRBV30 and TRBJ1-2; 9 bases align to TRBD1. The CDR3 is made up of 15 amino acids. From germline, CDR1 is GTSNPN and CDR2 SVGIG (reference sequence). The CDR3 bases are TGTGTTCTTTCAAAAGGAGGACAGGGGAGTTATGGCTACACCTTC. Translation: CVLSKGGQGSYGYTF.

This chain links TRBV2 with TRBJ1-1; no clear D gene. Trimming took 1 base from V and 1 from J, leaving 7 bases between them. Germline lookup yields CDR1 SNHLY and CDR2 FYNNEI. The CDR3 length is 14 residues. The CDR3 region has the DNA TGTGCCAGCAGTGAAGGGCAGTGGAACACTGAAGCTTTCTTT. It yields the protein CASSEGQWNTEAFF.

The CDR3 protein is CASSLEPTAAEAFF. CDR3 bases: TGTGCCAGCAGCTTAGAGCCGACCGCCGCTGAAGCTTTCTTT. The chain joins TRBV11-2 to TRBJ1-1; D gene ambiguous. Trimming pared 0 bases from V and 6 bases from J, leaving 11 bases between. Germline V lookup: CDR1 SGHAT, CDR2 FQNNGV. The CDR3 loop spans 14 amino acids.

The genes are TRBV4-1 and TRBJ2-3; 10 bases line up with TRBD2. The CDR3 has 16 residues. Trimming took 9 bases from V and 0 from J; bases not matched to a gene: 9. Germline-derived CDR1 and CDR2 are MGHRA and YSYEKL. The CDR3 loop is CARNLSGGFSTDTQYF. CDR3 DNA sequence: TGCGCCAGGAACCTTAGCGGGGGGTTTAGCACAGATACGCAGTATTTT.

This chain joins TRBV30 and TRBJ2-2; D gene uncertain. Trimming took off 2 bases at V and 2 bases at J, with 6 bases between the two ends. Germline-derived CDR1 and CDR2 are GTSNPN and SVGIG (reference sequence). The CDR3 length is 13 residues. The DNA of the CDR3 is TGTGCCTGGAGTCCGGATAACACCGGGGAGCTGTTTTTT. Encoded protein: CAWSPDNTGELFF.

There are a few counts of this clone. A junction boundary mismatches the germline segment, possibly from a read error. V gene TRBV29-1 combines with J gene TRBJ2-3, with D hard to call. This CDR3 has 12 amino acids. The germline gives CDR1 SQVTM, CDR2 ANQGSEA. The CDR3 reads CSVEGDTDTQYF. The DNA of the CDR3 is TGCAGCGTGGAAGGAGACACAGATACGCAGTATTTT.

CDR3 DNA: TGTGCCAGCAGTCCAGGACAAGAGACCCAGTACTTC. The encoded protein is CASSPGQETQYF. The genes are TRBV6-1 and TRBJ2-5; D not certain. Trimming took 5 bases from V and 2 from J, leaving 6 bases between them. Germline assignment: CDR1 MNHNS and CDR2 SASEGT. This CDR3 has 12 amino acids.

The chain couples TRBV19 to TRBJ1-1, with D perhaps matching TRBD1 (6 bases). Germline loops: CDR1 LNHDA, CDR2 SQIVND (reference sequence). This CDR3 is 15 amino acids long. The V and J ends lost 5 bases and 4 bases respectively, with 17 bases between them. Written as DNA, the CDR3 is TGTGCCAGTAGTCCTGGAAGGGGGGGAGTCACTGAAGCTTTCTTT. This translates into CASSPGRGGVTEAFF.

This clone occurred a few times. Different DNA sequences within this sample yield the same CDR3. This chain links TRBV5-4 with TRBJ2-2; D not resolved. CDR3 length: 15 amino acids. Trimming removed 4 bases at V and 1 base at J, with 11 bases between. Germline lookup yields CDR1 SGHNT and CDR2 YYREEE (reference sequence). As DNA, the CDR3 is TGTGCCAGCAGCCCGGGCTCGGGGAACACCGGGGAGCTGTTTTTT. Its protein product is CASSPGSGNTGELFF.

This clone was counted once. The genes are TRBV9 and TRBJ2-1, with D maybe TRBD2 (5 bases). CDR1 and CDR2 (germline): SGDLS, YYNGEE. The CDR3 sequence is 17 residues long. The germline V and J ends were trimmed by 0 bases and 0 bases, with 13 bases remaining between them. Written as DNA, the CDR3 is TGTGCCAGCAGCGTAGACCGGGGATCCTACTCCTACAATGAGCAGTTCTTC. Translated, it gives CASSVDRGSYSYNEQFF.

The V gene is TRBV7-2, the J gene TRBJ1-2, with D unresolved. Trimming shortened V by 5 bases and J by 2 bases, and 9 bases separated the two germline ends. Germline V gives CDR1 SGHTA, CDR2 FQGNSA. The CDR3 is 13 residues long. The CDR3 region has the DNA TGTGCCAGCAGCCGCGACGGGAACTATGGCTACACCTTC. This encodes CASSRDGNYGYTF.

This chain connects TRBV29-1 to TRBJ1-2, with a tentative D call TRBD1 (6 bases). This CDR3 region has 13 residues. Between the trimmed V and J ends, which lost 6 bases and 4 bases, there was a span of 15 bases. Per the germline V gene, CDR1 is SQVTM and CDR2 is ANQGSEA. The CDR3 loop is CSVPDSTTYGYTF. CDR3 nucleotides: TGCAGCGTCCCGGACAGTACGACCTATGGCTACACCTTC.

CDR3 sequence reads: CASSDHGGELFF. CDR3 nucleotide sequence: TGTGCCAGCAGTGATCACGGCGGGGAGCTGTTTTTT. This sequence joins TRBV9 and TRBJ2-2; D is uncertain. The CDR3 spans 12 residues. In germline, CDR1 is SGDLS, CDR2 YYNGEE. Trimming left V 5 bases short and J 7 bases short, with 9 bases between.

This chain connects TRBV19 to TRBJ1-2; the D gene is possibly TRBD1 (6 bases). Trimming removed 5 bases at V and 4 bases at J, with 17 bases between. This CDR3 comprises 15 residues. Germline-derived CDR1 and CDR2 are LNHDA and SQIVND (reference sequence). CDR3 DNA sequence: TGTGCCAGTAGTGATCGAGGGGGGAAAGTCTATGGCTACACCTTC. Translated, it gives CASSDRGGKVYGYTF.

A single count supports this clone. The gene calls are TRBV2 and TRBJ2-2, with 7 bases that match TRBD2. V lost 2 bases and J lost 4; bases outside the gene matches: 4. Germline loops: CDR1 SNHLY, CDR2 FYNNEI. The CDR3 extends over 15 amino acids. The CDR3 nucleotides are TGTGCCAGCAGTGAAAGGCTAGCGGCCACCGGGGAGCTGTTTTTT. Translated: CASSERLAATGELFF.

The V gene is TRBV10-2, the J gene TRBJ2-7; TRBD2 matches at 12 bases. This CDR3 spans 15 amino acids. Germline lookup yields CDR1 WSHSY and CDR2 SAAADI. The J segment lost 1 base and the V segment lost 4 bases, leaving 2 bases of the junction unmatched. The DNA for the CDR3 is TGCGCCAGCAGTGGGACTAGCGGGGAGTCCTACGAGCAGTACTTC. Its protein product is CASSGTSGESYEQYF.

The rearrangement joins TRBV6-5 to TRBJ1-5; TRBD1 matches at 7 bases. From germline, CDR1 is MNHEY and CDR2 SVGAGI. J was trimmed by 4 bases and V by 2 bases; bases with no gene match: 2. The CDR3 extends over 14 amino acids. The CDR3 here is CASSYGTENQPQHF. The CDR3 region has the DNA TGTGCCAGCAGTTACGGGACAGAGAATCAGCCCCAGCATTTT.

The table lists this clone with a few counts. The CDR3 loop reads CASSAIGGATNYGYTF. The DNA for the CDR3 is TGTGCCAGCAGCGCCATCGGAGGGGCGACCAACTATGGCTACACCTTC. The chain recombines TRBV6-6 with TRBJ1-2; possibly TRBD1 for D (5 bases). This CDR3 has 16 residues. Trimming removed 6 bases at V and 2 bases at J, with 19 bases between. CDR1 is MNHNY, CDR2 SVGAGI, per germline (reference sequence).

V usage is TRBV5-6 and J usage is TRBJ2-7; D uncertain. This CDR3 has 16 amino acids. V was cut by 0 bases and J by 2 bases, with 15 bases left in between. The germline CDR1 and CDR2 sequences are SGHDT and YYEEEE. CDR3 in amino acids: CASSLVSADSTYEQYF. In DNA, the CDR3 is TGTGCCAGCAGCTTGGTCTCGGCAGACTCAACCTACGAGCAGTACTTC.

The chain links TRBV5-1 to TRBJ2-2; 9 nucleotides agree with TRBD1. Per germline, CDR1 SGHRS and CDR2 YFSETQ. The junction had 9 bases not matched to a gene; V was cut back by 2 bases and J by 4 bases. The CDR3 has 17 residues. The CDR3 sequence: CASSLTSGTGITGELFF. CDR3 sequence (DNA): TGCGCCAGCAGCTTAACCTCCGGGACAGGGATCACCGGGGAGCTGTTTTTT.

This clone has just a few counts. The rearrangement uses TRBV5-1 and TRBJ1-2; D remains unclear. The V and J ends lost 3 bases and 8 bases respectively, with 17 bases between them. The germline V gene encodes CDR1 SGHRS and CDR2 YFSETQ. The CDR3 loop spans 14 amino acids. CDR3 in amino acids: CASSSQPASRGYTF. CDR3 DNA sequence: TGCGCCAGCAGCTCGCAGCCAGCGAGCCGGGGCTACACCTTC.

This clone occurred a few times. The chain couples TRBV9 to TRBJ1-1; D perhaps matches TRBD1 (6 bases). Germline V gives CDR1 SGDLS, CDR2 YYNGEE. Trimming took 0 bases from V and 1 from J, leaving 13 bases between them. The CDR3 loop spans 16 amino acids. For the CDR3, the DNA is TGTGCCAGCAGCGTAGAGCTACAGGGAGAGAACACTGAAGCTTTCTTT. It yields the protein CASSVELQGENTEAFF.

This chain uses TRBV5-1 with TRBJ1-2, with a tentative D call TRBD1 (5 bases). V was trimmed by 0 bases and J by 7 bases, leaving 13 bases between them. This CDR3 comprises 14 residues. Per the germline V gene, CDR1 is SGHRS and CDR2 is YFSETQ. CDR3 in DNA: TGCGCCAGCAGCTTGGATGAGGGTAGGGGTGGCTACACCTTC. This translates into CASSLDEGRGGYTF.

CDR3 sequence reads: CAWKGQGSGYTF. The CDR3 coding sequence is TGTGCCTGGAAGGGACAGGGAAGCGGCTACACCTTC. The chain combines TRBV30 with TRBJ1-2, with 9 bases identical to TRBD1. V trimming: 4 bases; J trimming: 8 bases; junction bases outside the gene matches: 5. The CDR3 has 12 amino acids. The germline gives CDR1 GTSNPN, CDR2 SVGIG (reference sequence).

V usage is TRBV11-2 and J usage is TRBJ1-6, with D unresolved. V was trimmed by 4 bases and J by 6 bases, leaving 13 bases between them. The CDR3 has 15 amino acids. Germline values: CDR1 SGHAT, CDR2 FQNNGV. This CDR3 is CASSSGPGPNSPLHF. CDR3 DNA: TGTGCCAGCAGCTCCGGCCCAGGTCCTAATTCACCCCTCCACTTT.

This clone was counted only a few times. CDR3 sequence: CASSLKSPYNEQFF. The CDR3 nucleotides are TGTGCCAGCAGCTTAAAATCACCCTACAATGAGCAGTTCTTC. The chain links TRBV11-3 to TRBJ2-1, with D unclear. The CDR3 length is 14 residues. Germline CDR1 SGHNT, CDR2 YENEEA. Deletions cut 2 bases from V and 2 bases from J, with 7 bases between.

The rearrangement joins TRBV10-3 to TRBJ1-1, with D tentatively TRBD1 (5 bases). The CDR3 has 17 amino acids. Germline loops: CDR1 ENHRY, CDR2 SYGVKD. V lost 0 bases and J 0 bases, leaving 14 bases between the germline ends. CDR3 nucleotides: TGTGCCATCAGTGAGTCGATCTTTGTCAGGGTGAACACTGAAGCTTTCTTT. This sequence encodes CAISESIFVRVNTEAFF.

V is TRBV6-1 and J is TRBJ2-7; a weak D match, TRBD1 (5 bases). Germline values: CDR1 MNHNS, CDR2 SASEGT. The CDR3 is 16 amino acids. V was pared by 3 bases and J by 2 bases, with 17 bases between. The CDR3 sequence: CASSDRAPLLPYEQYF. The DNA for the CDR3 is TGTGCCAGCAGTGACAGGGCTCCGTTACTCCCCTACGAGCAGTACTTC.

This clone appeared once. The V call is TRBV2, the J call TRBJ2-7; 10 bases align to TRBD1. The germline V gene encodes CDR1 SNHLY and CDR2 FYNNEI. This CDR3 comprises 13 residues. The J segment lost 2 bases and the V segment lost 6 bases, leaving 1 base of the junction unmatched. This chain's CDR3 is CASRTGGPYEQYF. CDR3 nucleotides: TGTGCCAGCAGGACAGGGGGCCCCTACGAGCAGTACTTC.